This T cell receptor (beta chain) comes out of a study of metastatic and nonmetastatic thyroid tumors. Study context: The study looked at repertoires side by side in blood and in tumor or nodule tissue from malignant and benign thyroid patients.

Thyroid surgery was preceded by no treatment in any patient. Using MiXCR, TCRdb re-called clones from the PCR reads. The data show some 12,000 clones, less than 30% seen once. CDR3 length equals 15 residues. Trimming pared 5 bases from V and 0 bases from J, leaving 14 bases between. CDR1 is MDHEN and CDR2 is SYDVKM in the germline V gene. This clone has only a few counts. The TCR originated in a female donor with papillary thyroid cancer or a benign thyroid nodule (not recorded which). Some clones in this sample may be carry-over from other donors' samples. V and J are TRBV28 and TRBJ2-7, with D perhaps TRBD1 (6 bases). The sequenced sample was tumor tissue. In nucleotides, the CDR3 is TGTGCCAGCAGTATCTTCAGGGGTGGCTCCTACGAGCAGTACTTC. Amino acid sequence: CASSIFRGGSYEQYF.